This passage covers 9 T cell receptor beta chains from one sample sequenced in a study of T-cell memory formation after mild COVID-19. Via MiXCR, TCRdb re-called the 5' RACE reads, giving one row per CDR3 protein. The sample has around 510,000 distinct CDR3 sequences, roughly 22% seen once. The source material was PBMCs or a T cell subset sorted from them (not recorded which). The receptors were sampled from an adult woman who had mild COVID-19 (a few samples of this study predate the infection). Cell type and time point are not known.

This clonotype was found a few times. The CDR3 nucleotides read TGTGCCACCAGTGATGGGACAGCTTATCAGCCCCAGCATTTT. Its translation is CATSDGTAYQPQHF. The J gene is TRBJ1-5, the V gene TRBV24-1, with TRBD1 matching over 7 bases. The trim removed 3 bases at V and 5 bases at J, leaving 3 bases unmatched. Germline V CDR1 and CDR2: KGHDR, SFDVKD. CDR3 length: 14 amino acids.

This rearrangement joins TRBV12-3 or TRBV12-4 to TRBJ2-7, with TRBD2 as a possible D gene (5 bases). This CDR3 has 14 residues. Between the trimmed V and J ends, which lost 6 bases and 2 bases, there was a span of 14 bases. This CDR3 is CASSPSDGAYEQYF. CDR3 in DNA: TGTGCCAGCAGCCCTTCGGACGGGGCCTACGAGCAGTACTTC.

This clonotype was picked up one time. The DNA of the CDR3 is TGTGCCAGCAGTTTCCTACTTCGACAGAAGAATAGCAATCAGCCCCAGCATTTT. Its protein product is CASSFLLRQKNSNQPQHF. This rearrangement joins TRBV6-2 or TRBV6-3 to TRBJ1-5; possible D gene TRBD1, 5 bases. In germline, CDR1 is MNHEY, CDR2 SVGEGT. Trimming took 4 bases from V and 0 from J, leaving 19 bases between them. The length of the CDR3 is 18 residues.

This clonotype was counted many times. The chain uses TRBV12-3 or TRBV12-4 and TRBJ1-1; no clear D. The CDR3 runs 13 residues. The germline V and J ends were trimmed by 5 bases and 3 bases, with 10 bases remaining between them. The CDR3: CASSLARDTEAFF. DNA for the CDR3: TGTGCCAGCAGTCTCGCTCGGGACACTGAAGCTTTCTTT.

This clonotype was detected only a few times. The chain is built from TRBV12-3 or TRBV12-4 and TRBJ1-5; the D is unclear. Trimming took 5 bases from V and 0 from J, leaving 11 bases between them. This CDR3 region has 15 residues. The CDR3 here is CASSPDGNSNQPQHF. The CDR3 bases are TGTGCCAGCAGTCCGGACGGGAATAGCAATCAGCCCCAGCATTTT.

The chain's CDR3 is CASSMGHTGANVLTF. The CDR3 bases are TGCGCCAGCAGCATGGGACATACTGGGGCCAACGTCCTGACTTTC. The rearrangement joins TRBV5-1 to TRBJ2-6; tentatively, D is TRBD1 (6 bases). Germline V gene data show CDR1 as SGHRS and CDR2 as YFSETQ. The CDR3 extends over 15 amino acids. The V end lost 4 bases, the J end lost 2 bases, and 10 bases lay between the germline ends.

The rearrangement uses TRBV20-1 and TRBJ2-6; 8 bases align to TRBD1. This CDR3 has 17 residues. Germline V gene lookup returns CDR1 DFQATT and CDR2 SNEGSKA (reference sequence). V dropped 3 bases and J dropped 2; count of bases not matched to a gene: 9. CDR3 sequence (DNA): TGCAGTGCTAGGGAGAGGGGCAGGGGGCCTGGGGCCAACGTCCTGACTTTC. As protein: CSARERGRGPGANVLTF.

The V and J genes are TRBV15 and TRBJ2-3; TRBD1 matches 7 bases. V shed 3 bases and J 2 bases; nucleotides not matched to a gene: 8. Germline V gives CDR1 LNHNV, CDR2 YYDKDF (reference sequence). The CDR3 covers 16 residues. This CDR3 is CATSSPPTGPTDTQYF. In DNA form, the CDR3 reads TGTGCCACCAGCAGTCCCCCGACAGGGCCCACAGATACGCAGTATTTT.

This chain uses TRBV18 with TRBJ2-3; TRBD2 agrees at 15 bases. The CDR3 is made up of 20 amino acids. Germline V CDR1 and CDR2: KGHSH, LQKENI. V was clipped by 3 bases and J by 2 bases; unmatched bases: 12. The CDR3 here is CASSPVIGGLAGGPTDTQYF. The CDR3 DNA follows: TGTGCCAGCTCACCGGTTATTGGAGGACTAGCGGGGGGGCCCACAGATACGCAGTATTTT. Filled out from reference TRBV18 and TRBJ2-3, the complete variable domain reads NAGVMQNPRHLVRRRGQEARLRCSPMKGHSHVYWYRQLPEEGLKFMVYLQKENIIDESGMPKERFSAEFPKEGPSILRIQQVVRGDSAAYFCASSPVIGGLAGGPTDTQYFGPGTRLTVL.